This T cell receptor (beta chain) was retrieved from a study of blood T cell repertoires in COVID-19. About the study: The origin of the acute and convalescent COVID-19 samples was the United States, Italy and Spain. PBMCs, B-cell-depleted T cells, or T cells provided the cDNA or gDNA that made up the material.

This CDR3 comprises 18 residues. The V segment lost 3 bases and the J segment 11 bases; nucleotides outside the gene matches: 20. The germline V gene has CDR1 SGHRS and CDR2 YFSETQ. The authors' processing: Estimation of nucleated cell counts relied on the amplification of reference gene primers. Clones were read by immunoSEQ multiplex PCR, and TCRdb kept only the in-frame ones, dropping some. Clonal size and the V and J genes are those of that table, whereas D and trimming came from the DNA. The data hold about 76,000 clones, with roughly 90% observed a single time. The sequence was obtained from a middle-aged man with acute or convalescent COVID-19. Sequenced sample: peripheral blood. The rearrangement joins TRBV5-1 to TRBJ1-1; 12 bases agree with TRBD1. CDR3: CASSSIAIRDRGLGMAFF. For the CDR3, the DNA is TGCGCCAGCAGCTCGATCGCAATCCGGGACAGGGGGCTCGGGATGGCTTTCTTT.